These 22 T cell receptor beta chains share one sample of origin, sequenced in a study of T-cell memory formation after mild COVID-19. TCRdb reanalysed the 5' RACE reads using MiXCR and keeps one entry per CDR3 protein. The table includes approximately 60,000 distinct CDR3 sequences, roughly 10% detected once. The sample taken for sequencing was PBMCs or a T cell subset sorted from them (not recorded which). These receptors were taken from a man younger than 35 who had mild COVID-19 (a few samples of this study predate the infection). Cell type and time point are not known.

This clonotype was found a few times. The rearrangement links TRBV20-1 to TRBJ1-6; D might be TRBD1 (6 bases). Germline values: CDR1 DFQATT, CDR2 SNEGSKA (reference sequence). This CDR3 comprises 16 residues. V was shortened by 0 bases and J by 8 bases, with 17 bases between the two germline ends. In DNA form, the CDR3 reads TGCAGTGCTAGAGATCGAGGCCGGGGGGGCGATTCACCCCTCCACTTT. As protein: CSARDRGRGGDSPLHF.

This clonotype was detected only a few times. The V gene is TRBV10-2, the J gene TRBJ2-5; tentatively, D is TRBD2 (5 bases). CDR3 length equals 13 residues. V gave up 7 bases and J gave up 7 bases, with 16 bases separating them. Germline loops: CDR1 WSHSY, CDR2 SAAADI. The CDR3, as DNA: TGCGCCAGCACCGGGGTGGACGGAGGGACCCAGTACTTC. It translates to CASTGVDGGTQYF.

This clonotype was detected ten times or more. Compared with germline, one end of the junction differs, possibly owing to a read error. The chain joins TRBV7-7 to TRBJ2-5; either TRBD1 or TRBD2 may fit D (5 bases each). The CDR3 contains 14 residues. The germline gives CDR1 SSHAT, CDR2 FNYEAQ (reference sequence). The CDR3 protein is CASSLDGAQETQYF. CDR3 DNA: TGTGCTAGCAGCTTAGACGGGGCCCAAGAGACCCAGTACTTC. Variable domain in full (rest from reference TRBV7-7 and TRBJ2-5): GAGVSQSPRYKVTKRGQDVTLRCDPISSHATLYWYQQALGQGPEFLTYFNYEAQPDKSGLPSDRFSAERPEGSISTLTIQRTEQRDSAMYRCASSLDGAQETQYFGPGTRLLVL.

In its sample, this clonotype was seen a few times. The germline gene is not matched at one end of the junction; a read error may be the cause. The chain carries TRBV7-2 and TRBJ2-7; TRBD2 is a possible D gene (6 bases). Germline values: CDR1 SGHTA, CDR2 FQGNSA. This CDR3 has 13 residues. DNA of the CDR3: TGTGCCAGCAGCCTAGCGCAGACCTACGAGCAGTACTTC. This sequence encodes CASSLAQTYEQYF.

This clonotype was seen a few times. The chain is built from TRBV6-2 or TRBV6-3 and TRBJ2-1, with D unclear. V was pared by 2 bases and J by 8 bases, with 13 bases between. The CDR3 is made up of 14 amino acids. Germline-derived CDR1 and CDR2 are MNHEY and SVGEGT. CDR3 protein: CASSYRAGRDEQFF. In DNA, the CDR3 is TGTGCCAGCAGTTACCGGGCAGGTCGCGATGAGCAGTTCTTC.

The V gene is TRBV6-2 or TRBV6-3, the J gene TRBJ2-1; D is unresolved. The CDR3 is 14 amino acids. The V gene's germline CDR1 is MNHEY and CDR2 SVGEGT. V was cut by 8 bases and J by 3 bases, with 14 bases left in between. CDR3 loop: CASRMPQDYNEQFF. The DNA of the CDR3 is TGTGCCAGCCGGATGCCGCAGGACTACAATGAGCAGTTCTTC.

The V call is TRBV5-1, the J call TRBJ2-2; TRBD1 matches at 12 bases. Germline values: CDR1 SGHRS, CDR2 YFSETQ. Germline trimming cut 5 bases from V and 4 bases from J; bases unmatched to any gene: 6. The CDR3 covers 16 residues. CDR3 in DNA: TGCGCCAGCAGTTCGGGACAGGGGGCTGGCACCGGGGAGCTGTTTTTT. It yields the protein CASSSGQGAGTGELFF.

J is TRBJ2-7 and V is TRBV7-9; a possible D gene is TRBD1 (6 bases). Germline V CDR1 and CDR2: SEHNR, FQNEAQ (reference sequence). The CDR3 is 17 amino acids. Trimming cost V 2 bases and J 0 bases, with 17 bases left between them. The CDR3 sequence is CASSLIPGQGSSYEQYV. CDR3 in DNA: TGTGCCAGCAGCTTAATTCCTGGGCAGGGGAGCTCCTACGAGCAGTACGTC.

V usage is TRBV3-1 and J usage is TRBJ2-3; the D is unclear. V lost 0 bases, J lost 2 bases, and 9 bases lay in between. This CDR3 has 15 residues. Germline CDR1 LGHDT, CDR2 YNNKEL (reference sequence). The DNA of the CDR3 is TGTGCCAGCAGCCAAGAGTGGAAGGACACAGATACGCAGTATTTT. It yields the protein CASSQEWKDTDTQYF.

This clonotype was recorded many times. The rearrangement joins TRBV6-5 to TRBJ2-7; no definite D call. The CDR3 length is 12 residues. The germline V gene encodes CDR1 MNHEY and CDR2 SVGAGI. DNA of the CDR3: TGTACGACCCGTTCCCTCTCCTACGAGCAGTACGTC. Its translation is CTTRSLSYEQYV.

This clonotype was observed a handful of times. This rearrangement joins TRBV3-1 to TRBJ2-1, with 11 bases lining up with TRBD2. Trimming removed 1 base from V and 4 bases from J; junction bases left unmatched: 9. The germline V gene encodes CDR1 LGHDT and CDR2 YNNKEL (reference sequence). The CDR3 consists of 18 residues. The CDR3 DNA sequence: TGTGCCAGCAGCCAAGTCCTAGCGGGGGGCGGAAAATACAATGAGCAGTTCTTC. Amino acids: CASSQVLAGGGKYNEQFF.

This clonotype was seen many times. The rearrangement joins TRBV12-3 or TRBV12-4 to TRBJ2-2; 9 bases are a match to TRBD2. This CDR3 comprises 15 residues. V lost 5 bases and J lost 1; bases outside the gene matches: 2. CDR3 region: CASSLTSGNTGELFF. The CDR3 DNA follows: TGTGCCAGCAGTCTGACTAGCGGGAACACCGGGGAGCTGTTTTTT.

The chain has TRBV7-2 and TRBJ1-5; tentatively, D is TRBD1 (5 bases). This CDR3 contains 15 residues. V was pared by 5 bases and J by 2 bases, with 13 bases between. From germline, CDR1 is SGHTA and CDR2 FQGNSA. The CDR3 spells CASSPGKHGNQPQHF. The CDR3 DNA reads as TGTGCCAGCAGCCCAGGGAAGCACGGCAATCAGCCCCAGCATTTT.

This clonotype was seen more than once but under ten times. The chain is built from TRBV2 and TRBJ1-1; D is possibly TRBD1 (6 bases). CDR1 and CDR2 from the germline V gene are SNHLY and FYNNEI. The length of the CDR3 is 12 residues. V lost 7 bases and J 10 bases, leaving 16 bases between the germline ends. The chain's CDR3 is CASTSDPGAAFF. The CDR3 region has the DNA TGTGCCAGCACCTCCGACCCGGGGGCAGCTTTCTTT.

This clonotype was seen a handful of times. The CDR3 bases are TGCGCCAGCAGCCCGACCGACGGAACCCACTATGGCTACACCTTC. Translation gives CASSPTDGTHYGYTF. This chain joins TRBV4-1 and TRBJ1-2; D unclear. CDR3 length: 15 residues. With 4 bases removed from V and 3 bases from J, the gap between germline ends came to 15 bases. Germline V gene data show CDR1 as MGHRA and CDR2 as YSYEKL.

This clonotype was picked up a small number of times. V usage is TRBV6-5 and J usage is TRBJ2-3; 12 positions agree with TRBD1. Germline lookup yields CDR1 MNHEY and CDR2 SVGAGI. This CDR3 region has 14 residues. V shed 6 bases and J 10 bases; nucleotides not matched to a gene: 8. The CDR3: CASRLGQGASAQYF. Here the CDR3 DNA reads TGTGCCAGCAGACTGGGACAGGGGGCGAGCGCGCAGTATTTT.

The chain links TRBV12-3 or TRBV12-4 to TRBJ1-1; 9 bases are shared with TRBD1. This CDR3 spans 14 amino acids. Trimming took 5 bases from V and 12 from J; bases not matched to a gene: 13. CDR3 residues: CASSVGDRTGDPFF. The CDR3 nucleotides read TGTGCCAGCAGTGTTGGGGATAGGACAGGGGATCCTTTCTTT.

The gene calls are TRBV10-3 and TRBJ2-1; the D is unclear. V shed 0 bases and J shed 0 bases, with 12 bases lying between them. The germline V gene has CDR1 ENHRY and CDR2 SYGVKD. This CDR3 comprises 17 residues. For the CDR3, the DNA is TGTGCCATCAGTGAGTCGCCAGGTCGAAGCTCCTACAATGAGCAGTTCTTC. Its protein is CAISESPGRSSYNEQFF.

This clonotype came up a few times. The J gene is TRBJ2-3, the V gene TRBV3-1, with unresolved D. This CDR3 is built from 14 residues. Per the germline V gene, CDR1 is LGHDT and CDR2 is YNNKEL (reference sequence). V was cut by 6 bases and J by 0 bases, with 10 bases left in between. CDR3 region: CASSIAVSTDTQYF. CDR3 DNA: TGTGCCAGCAGTATTGCGGTTAGCACAGATACGCAGTATTTT.

The chain carries TRBV9 and TRBJ2-7; the match to TRBD2 covers 14 bases. Looked up from germline, CDR1 is SGDLS and CDR2 is YYNGEE. The V and J ends lost 4 bases and 2 bases, in that order; junction bases with no gene match: 2. The CDR3 length is 15 residues. For the CDR3, the DNA is TGTGCCAGCAGCTCGGGACTAGCGGGGGCCTACGAGCAGTACTTC. It codes for CASSSGLAGAYEQYF.

A few counts support this clonotype. The gene calls are TRBV27 and TRBJ2-3; D unclear. In germline, CDR1 is MNHEY, CDR2 SMNVEV (reference sequence). The CDR3 runs to 15 residues. V lost 4 bases to trimming and J lost 6 bases, with 17 bases between them. The CDR3 spells CASSSVIPGMDTQYF. The CDR3 DNA reads as TGTGCCAGCAGTTCCGTGATCCCAGGTATGGATACGCAGTATTTT.

The chain employs TRBV7-7 and TRBJ2-7; tentatively, D is TRBD1 or TRBD2 (5 bases each). CDR3 length equals 14 residues. V was clipped by 5 bases and J by 0 bases, with 11 bases between them. Per the germline V gene, CDR1 is SSHAT and CDR2 is FNYEAQ (reference sequence). DNA for the CDR3: TGTGCCAGCAGCCCTGGGGGAAGCTCCTACGAGCAGTACTTC. Translating gives CASSPGGSSYEQYF.